Given below is one T cell receptor (beta chain) in context. The CDR3 is 15 amino acids. The V gene end was trimmed by 2 bases and the J gene end by 2 bases; junction bases not matched to a gene: 5. The germline CDR1 and CDR2 sequences are SGHRS and YFSETQ. The data were taken from a study of shared clonotypes between healthy human individuals. About the research overall: The composition of the donors was two women and a few men aged 18 to 49. Per donor, CD8 memory used one plate, CD8 naive used two, CD4 memory used three and CD4 naive used three.

The assay was immunoSEQ multiplex PCR, and TCRdb's table has in-frame clones only and misses some. The sample yields about 660,000 clones, around 67% seen once. This chain connects TRBV5-1 to TRBJ2-7; 9 nucleotides agree with TRBD1. The sequence came from a woman aged 30 to 39 in good health. Sequenced: memory CD4+ T cells sorted from blood. Subset in this sample: CD45RA-negative fraction. The CDR3 region is CASSLRTGATYEQYF. The CDR3 bases are TGCGCCAGCAGCTTACGGACAGGGGCAACCTACGAGCAGTACTTC.